This T cell receptor (beta chain) emerged from a study of neurological immune-mediated disorders (dated by TCRdb to about 2019). General notes on the study: Among the 35 or so multiple sclerosis patients, approximately 30 had relapsing-remitting MS and 3 had secondary progressive MS. Of the 65 to 70 subjects in the cohort, some 15 were HAM/TSP patients, some 35 were multiple sclerosis patients, and 20 were healthy controls. Peripheral blood TCR-beta repertoires from patients with HTLV-I-associated myelopathy (HAM/TSP), patients with multiple sclerosis, and healthy controls were compared in the study using UMI-based sequencing. Longitudinal samples, technical triplicates and paired sorted CD4+ and CD8+ T-cell subsets, alongside PBMC samples, were included among the 90 to 130 TCR-beta libraries.

Results the study describes overall, beyond this receptor: The MS cluster was not associated with any clinical or MRI features, and the authors stated that larger cohorts are needed. In a phylogenetic analysis, the repertoires of 18 out of 34 MS patients fell into a single cluster of related CDR3 sequences, pointing to a possible signature at the repertoire level. No identical CDR3 amino acid sequences were found to be shared among expanded clones across subjects, suggesting that TCR-beta repertoires were private in all groups. TCR clonal expansion was greatest in HAM/TSP patients and smallest in MS patients, who ranked below even healthy controls.

cDNA synthesis used template-switch 5'RACE with a primer carrying a 10-nucleotide random unique molecular identifier tagging each TCR transcript. Over 190 million TCR-beta sequences, covering 15-18 subjects, were produced in each sequencing run. The RNeasy kit was used for extraction of total RNA. The KAPA Real-time Library Amplification kit was used to amplify TCR-beta VDJ regions with primers for the TCR constant region and the 5'RACE anchor. Sample indexes and Illumina adaptors were added in a first PCR, and a second PCR then increased library yield. The roughly 650 bp TCR product was size-selected on a 2% E-gel SizeSelection system after Ampure bead purification. Before pooling, library quality was checked on a Bioanalyzer, concentration was measured with Qubit, and libraries were quantified with the Kapa Library Quantification kit. Paired-end 2 x 150 bp sequencing of the libraries was performed on an Illumina HiSeq 2500. To increase sequence diversity, roughly 24-31% phiX was spiked into each library pool. On the authors' methods: Quality-filtered reads were processed with the UMI-based MiGEC pipeline, and over 75% of raw TCR sequences were removed by the MiGEC pipeline during error correction. VDJ genes were aligned to IMGT germline references, and clonotypes were defined by unique CDR3 amino acid sequence plus V-J genes. Clonal expansion, Shannon diversity and CDR3 relatedness were evaluated with VDJtools (CalcPairwiseDistances, ClusterSamples), while phylogenetic trees were built in CLCbio workbench. Clones with at least 8 unique UMIs were defined as expanded, with this threshold being based on coefficient-of-variation modelling across technical triplicates. TCRdb cleaned the public reads at Q25 with fastp, built clones with MiXCR and kept in-frame beta chains. CDR3 protein sequences are deduplicated, and each keeps its most common genes and DNA. The V and J calls shown here were made by TCRdb, not taken from the authors' results. The sample contains 40,000 to 50,000 distinct CDR3 sequences, 1.9% of them found a single time. The ten largest clones add up to roughly 2% of the sample.

The CDR3, from cysteine to phenylalanine, totals 14 residues. The entry retains the CDR3 DNA only, 42 bases that are in frame from base 1. CDR1 is given as KGHSH and CDR2 as LQKENI, both from the germline V gene. V loses 6 bases, J loses 4 bases, and the germline ends lie 13 bases apart. For the unsorted PBMC libraries, 2 million PBMCs were stored in RNAlater at -80 degrees C until RNA extraction and were used to generate the libraries. Multiple sclerosis patients were enrolled in a US clinical protocol under which disease progression was evaluated by magnetic resonance imaging. Peripheral blood underwent Ficoll-Hypaque density gradient centrifugation to isolate PBMCs, which were then cryopreserved in liquid nitrogen. Ten or more counts support this clonotype. There is no known antigen for this receptor. Base qualities are not provided; no much larger clone lies one nucleotide away.

Sequencing input: PBMCs. This receptor chain uses TRBV18 and TRBJ2-1, with the D call perhaps TRBD1 or TRBD2, each one matching 5 bases. The sequence was collected from a woman between 35 and 50 years old with multiple sclerosis. In nucleotide form, the sequence is TGTGCCAGCTCCCCTCTCGGGGCTTACAATGAGCAGTTCTTC. It translates to CASSPLGAYNEQFF.